The subject of this entry is one T cell receptor (beta chain). Its antigen target is currently unknown. No base qualities exist here, and no much larger clone lies one base off it. The sample comes from a study of radiotherapy plus CTLA-4 blockade in lung cancer (dated by TCRdb to 2016 to 2018). Background on the whole study: Among enrolled patients, 15% to 20% had an objective response and 25% to 35% reached disease control. General findings and caveats noted by the study authors: After treatment with radiotherapy and ipilimumab, TCR clones that came from tumors expanded in the peripheral blood. Increased serum interferon-beta after radiation, together with early dynamic changes in blood T cell clones, were reported to be the strongest predictors of response.

The library relied on the immunoSEQ multiplex PCR assay. TCRdb obtained this table from immuneACCESS and retained in-frame rearrangements with V and J assigned. These tables miss some clones; where compared with another copy, unresolved V genes account for less than half of the shortfall, and the remainder is unexplained. The sample profile shows some 66,000 clones; around four fifths of them were found once. Jointly, the top ten make up less than 5% of the sample. From cysteine to phenylalanine, the CDR3 is 16 amino acids long. Of all the DNA, just the CDR3 is kept, 48 bases in frame from base 1. Sequences SGHAT (CDR1) and FQNNGV (CDR2) are obtained from the germline V gene. The germline V end is reduced by 3 bases and the J end by 2 bases; junction bases left unmatched: 6. Focal radiation therapy combined with CTLA-4 blockade (ipilimumab) was tested in patients with chemo-refractory metastatic non-small-cell lung cancer.

The TCR originated in a human donor with non-small cell lung cancer who had a partial response to radiotherapy plus ipilimumab. Sample: peripheral blood, taken from a patient treated with radiotherapy plus ipilimumab. Rearrangement joined TRBV11-2 to TRBJ2-3, and 9 junction bases match TRBD1. The DNA reads TGTGCCAGCAGCTTGAGGGGACAGGGTACCACAGATACGCAGTATTTT. This gives the protein CASSLRGQGTTDTQYF.